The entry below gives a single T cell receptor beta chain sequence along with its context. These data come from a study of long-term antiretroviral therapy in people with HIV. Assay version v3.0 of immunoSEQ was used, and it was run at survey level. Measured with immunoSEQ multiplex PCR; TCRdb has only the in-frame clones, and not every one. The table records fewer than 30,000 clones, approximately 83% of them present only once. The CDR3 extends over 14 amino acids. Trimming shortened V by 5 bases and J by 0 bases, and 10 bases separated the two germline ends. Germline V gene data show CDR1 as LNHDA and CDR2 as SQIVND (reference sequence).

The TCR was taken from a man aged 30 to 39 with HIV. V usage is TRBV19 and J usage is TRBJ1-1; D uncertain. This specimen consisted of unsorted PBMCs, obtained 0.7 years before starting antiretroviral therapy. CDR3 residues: CASSATLVNTEAFF. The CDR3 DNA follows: TGTGCCAGTAGTGCCACCCTAGTGAACACTGAAGCTTTCTTT.